Below are 26 T cell receptor beta chains sequenced from a single sample in a study of blood T cell repertoires in COVID-19. The table came from immunoSEQ multiplex PCR; TCRdb's copy has only in-frame clones and leaves some out. The sample includes about 180,000 clones, roughly 77% of them seen just once. The sample was peripheral blood. The receptors here all came from an elderly woman with COVID-19, enrolled during active disease.

The chain joins TRBV12-3 or TRBV12-4 to TRBJ1-2; TRBD1 is a possible D gene (5 bases). The ends were cut back, 8 bases at V and 6 bases at J, with 10 bases in the middle. This CDR3 region has 11 residues. CDR3 DNA sequence: TGTGCCAGCTCCAAAGGGGATGGCTACACCTTC. This encodes CASSKGDGYTF.

This clone was counted a few times. This chain links TRBV7-2 with TRBJ2-2; possible D gene TRBD1, 5 bases. The V and J ends lost 6 bases and 6 bases respectively, with 14 bases between them. Germline CDR1 and CDR2: SGHTA and FQGNSA. The CDR3 is made up of 14 amino acids. The CDR3 nucleotides read TGTGCCAGCAGGGCGCTAGGGGTTGCCGGGGAGCTGTTTTTT. It is translated as CASRALGVAGELFF.

The CDR3 reads CASSQPAGRVTEAFF. In DNA form, the CDR3 reads TGCGCCAGCAGCCAACCGGCCGGGAGGGTCACTGAAGCTTTCTTT. This chain uses TRBV4-1 with TRBJ1-1; D is ambiguous. This CDR3 has 15 amino acids. V lost 2 bases and J lost 4, with 14 bases in between. Germline loops: CDR1 MGHRA, CDR2 YSYEKL.

This chain links TRBV4-1 with TRBJ2-7; 9 bases line up with TRBD2. Germline CDR1 and CDR2: MGHRA and YSYEKL. V trimming: 1 base; J trimming: 7 bases; junction bases outside the gene matches: 11. The CDR3 is 16 residues long. For the CDR3, the DNA is TGCGCCAGCAGCCAAGGTAGGCTAGCGGGGTCGTGGGAGCAGTACTTC. Translated, it gives CASSQGRLAGSWEQYF.

DNA of the CDR3: TGTGCCAGCAGCCAAAGGACTTTCACAGATACGCAGTATTTT. Translating gives CASSQRTFTDTQYF. This chain links TRBV7-3 with TRBJ2-3, with D possibly being TRBD2 (5 bases). V gave up 5 bases and J gave up 2 bases, with 11 bases separating them. CDR1 is SGHTA and CDR2 is FQGTGA in the germline V gene. CDR3 length equals 14 residues.

The chain uses TRBV7-2 and TRBJ2-1; 8 bases align to TRBD2. Trimming cost V 5 bases and J 5 bases; bases outside gene matches: 8. The germline V gene encodes CDR1 SGHTA and CDR2 FQGNSA. The CDR3 loop spans 15 amino acids. The CDR3 sequence: CASSLGGARDNEQFF. The CDR3 region has the DNA TGTGCCAGCAGCCTCGGGGGGGCGCGTGACAATGAGCAGTTCTTC. Combining the CDR3 with reference TRBV7-2 and TRBJ2-1 gives the whole variable domain GAGVSQSPSNKVTEKGKDVELRCDPISGHTALYWYRQSLGQGLEFLIYFQGNSAPDKSGLPSDRFSAERTGGSVSTLTIQRTQQEDSAVYLCASSLGGARDNEQFFGPGTRLTVL.

The genes are TRBV12-5 and TRBJ1-1; no firm D call. V lost 0 bases, J lost 7 bases, and 9 bases lay in between. There are 13 residues in the CDR3. CDR1 LGHNT and CDR2 FRNRAP come from the germline V gene. The CDR3 DNA is TGTGCTAGTGGTTTGGTAATCAGCGGTGAAGCTTTCTTT. It codes for CASGLVISGEAFF.

This clone has a single count. The chain couples TRBV7-8 to TRBJ1-6; D is unclear. V was trimmed by 1 base and J by 5 bases, leaving 6 bases between them. This CDR3 contains 14 residues. The germline gives CDR1 SGHVS, CDR2 FQNEAQ. The CDR3 nucleotides read TGTGCCAGCAGCTTAGGACAAAATAATTCACCCCTCCACTTT. Translated: CASSLGQNNSPLHF.

The rearrangement uses TRBV5-3 and TRBJ2-1, with 10 bases lining up with TRBD1. TRBV5-3 is annotated as an ORF whose role is uncertain. Germline trimming cut 2 bases from V and 7 bases from J; bases unmatched to any gene: 6. This CDR3 has 15 amino acids. The CDR3 nucleotides read TGTGCCAGAAGCTTACCGGGACAGGGGAGGAATGAGCAGTTCTTC. Residues: CARSLPGQGRNEQFF.

The gene calls are TRBV19 and TRBJ2-2; TRBD1 is a possible D gene (6 bases). Germline CDR1 is LNHDA and CDR2 is SQIVND (reference sequence). The CDR3 is made up of 15 amino acids. The V end lost 1 base, the J end lost 3 bases, and 9 bases lay between the germline ends. The CDR3 DNA sequence: TGTGCCAGTAGTATAGGGGGACAAGACACCGGGGAGCTGTTTTTT. It codes for CASSIGGQDTGELFF.

The chain carries TRBV29-1 and TRBJ2-6; 8 positions agree with TRBD1. V shed 6 bases, J shed 0 bases, and the junction held 10 bases outside the gene matches. CDR1 and CDR2 (germline): SQVTM, ANQGSEA. The CDR3 has 17 amino acids. CDR3 DNA sequence: TGCAGCGTCATCAAGGGGACAGGTTTCTCTGGGGCCAACGTCCTGACTTTC. Protein product: CSVIKGTGFSGANVLTF.

The genes are TRBV4-3 and TRBJ2-1, with 15 nucleotides matching TRBD2. The J segment lost 0 bases and the V segment lost 4 bases, leaving 4 bases of the junction unmatched. CDR1 is LGHNA and CDR2 is YSLEER in the germline V gene. This CDR3 region has 18 residues. This chain's CDR3 is CASSPGLAGGSSYNEQFF. CDR3 in DNA: TGCGCCAGCAGCCCAGGACTAGCGGGGGGGAGCTCCTACAATGAGCAGTTCTTC.

The J gene is TRBJ2-7, the V gene TRBV5-5; a possible D gene is TRBD2 (6 bases). This CDR3 region has 13 residues. The V and J ends lost 1 base and 4 bases respectively, with 9 bases between them. Germline V CDR1 and CDR2: SGHKS, YYEKEE (reference sequence). The CDR3 spells CASSLNSGYEQYF. CDR3 sequence (DNA): TGTGCCAGCAGCTTGAATAGCGGTTACGAGCAGTACTTC. Full variable domain (outside the CDR3, taken from reference TRBV5-5 and TRBJ2-7): DAGVTQSPTHLIKTRGQQVTLRCSPISGHKSVSWYQQVLGQGPQFIFQYYEKEERGRGNFPDRFSARQFPNYSSELNVNALLLGDSALYLCASSLNSGYEQYFGPGTRLTVT.

The chain couples TRBV12-3 or TRBV12-4 to TRBJ1-4; 7 nucleotides align to TRBD1. Trimming at V came to 6 bases and at J to 8 bases, leaving 3 bases not matched to a gene. The CDR3 consists of 12 residues. CDR3 in amino acids: CASRTGLEKLFF. CDR3 in DNA: TGTGCCAGCAGGACAGGGTTGGAAAAACTGTTTTTT.

In DNA form, the CDR3 reads TGTGCCAGCAGCTCCAGGGGTGTGGGCACTGAAGCTTTCTTT. Amino acids: CASSSRGVGTEAFF. The chain employs TRBV7-9 and TRBJ1-1, with D possibly TRBD1 on 6 matching bases. The CDR3 totals 14 residues. Trimming left V 4 bases short and J 4 bases short, with 13 bases between. CDR1 SEHNR and CDR2 FQNEAQ come from the germline V gene (reference sequence). Complete variable domain (other parts from reference TRBV7-9 and TRBJ1-1): DTGVSQNPRHKITKRGQNVTFRCDPISEHNRLYWYRQTLGQGPEFLTYFQNEAQLEKSRLLSDRFSAERPKGSFSTLEIQRTEQGDSAMYLCASSSRGVGTEAFFGQGTRLTVV.

The CDR3 DNA reads as TGCGCCAGCAGCCCAGGACAGGGTGGAGAGCAGTACTTC. Protein sequence: CASSPGQGGEQYF. This chain uses TRBV5-1 with TRBJ2-7; 8 bases are a match to TRBD1. CDR3 size: 13 residues. J gave up 7 bases and V 4 bases, and 7 bases lay outside the gene matches. The V gene's germline CDR1 is SGHRS and CDR2 YFSETQ.

This clone occurred once. The chain has TRBV6-2 or TRBV6-3 and TRBJ2-2, with 8 positions matching TRBD1. With 3 bases clipped from V and 1 base from J, the junction kept 10 bases outside the gene matches. Germline CDR1 is MNHEY and CDR2 is SVGEGT. The CDR3 has 18 amino acids. CDR3 residues: CASSYVYGQGGNTGELFF. The DNA for the CDR3 is TGTGCCAGCAGTTATGTGTATGGACAGGGTGGGAACACCGGGGAGCTGTTTTTT.

The rearrangement links TRBV6-6 to TRBJ1-2; TRBD1 might be the D (5 bases). The CDR3 is made up of 14 amino acids. Germline values: CDR1 MNHNY, CDR2 SVGAGI (reference sequence). V shed 0 bases and J shed 7 bases, with 12 bases lying between them. The CDR3: CASSYSSGERGYTF. The CDR3 DNA follows: TGTGCCAGCAGTTACTCGTCGGGGGAACGTGGCTACACCTTC.

The chain combines TRBV10-1 with TRBJ1-2, with 8 bases aligning to TRBD1. This CDR3 region has 15 residues. The J segment lost 1 base and the V segment lost 3 bases, leaving 4 bases of the junction unmatched. The germline CDR1 and CDR2 sequences are WNHNN and SYGVQD (reference sequence). The CDR3 bases are TGCGCCAGCAGTGAAAGGGACAGGTATAACTATGGCTACACCTTC. It is translated as CASSERDRYNYGYTF.

V gene TRBV5-4 combines with J gene TRBJ2-1; TRBD2 is a possible D gene (7 bases). This CDR3 contains 16 residues. V was cut by 0 bases and J by 8 bases, with 18 bases left in between. CDR1 is SGHNT and CDR2 is YYREEE in the germline V gene (reference sequence). The CDR3 nucleotides are TGTGCCAGCAGCTTGGATTTAGGGGGAGGGTTTCATGAGCAGTTCTTC. Protein product: CASSLDLGGGFHEQFF.

This clone came up a few times. The V and J genes are TRBV7-9 and TRBJ1-1; tentative D call: TRBD1 (5 bases). Germline CDR1 reads SEHNR; CDR2 reads FQNEAQ (reference sequence). V was trimmed by 5 bases and J by 7 bases, leaving 14 bases between them. The CDR3 spans 13 residues. Here the CDR3 reads CASSISGVVEAFF. The CDR3 bases are TGTGCCAGCAGCATCTCGGGGGTAGTTGAAGCTTTCTTT.

This clone was recorded once. The CDR3 coding sequence is TGTGCCAGCAGCTTAGATTTCGCTGAAGCTTTCTTT. It specifies CASSLDFAEAFF. The chain links TRBV11-3 to TRBJ1-1, with D unclear. Germline V gene data show CDR1 as SGHNT and CDR2 as YENEEA. V lost 0 bases, J lost 6 bases, and 5 bases lay in between. CDR3 length: 12 amino acids.

V is TRBV5-4 and J is TRBJ1-1, with 7 bases aligning to TRBD1. Germline assignment: CDR1 SGHNT and CDR2 YYREEE (reference sequence). This CDR3 has 15 amino acids. V lost 2 bases to trimming and J lost 1 base; unmatched junction nucleotides: 5. The CDR3 here is CASSFSTGRNTEAFF. The CDR3 nucleotides read TGTGCCAGCAGCTTCTCGACAGGGCGGAACACTGAAGCTTTCTTT.

The chain links TRBV18 to TRBJ2-7; a weak D match, TRBD2 (6 bases). V dropped 6 bases and J dropped 0 bases, with 12 bases sitting between them. The germline gives CDR1 KGHSH, CDR2 LQKENI. This CDR3 region has 14 residues. In DNA form, the CDR3 reads TGTGCCAGCTCGCCTGGCGGGGTCTCCTACGAGCAGTACTTC. Translation: CASSPGGVSYEQYF.

In its sample, this clone was seen a few times. The J gene is TRBJ2-4, the V gene TRBV15, with D unresolved. Germline CDR1 LNHNV, CDR2 YYDKDF (reference sequence). The CDR3 runs 13 residues. V gave up 6 bases and J gave up 0 bases, with 6 bases separating them. The CDR3: CATRGLAKNIQYF. CDR3 sequence (DNA): TGTGCCACCAGGGGCCTAGCCAAAAACATTCAGTACTTC.

The chain combines TRBV18 with TRBJ2-7, with a tentative D call TRBD1 (6 bases). The CDR3 runs to 13 residues. Germline V gene lookup returns CDR1 KGHSH and CDR2 LQKENI. V was shortened by 6 bases and J by 3 bases, with 12 bases between the two germline ends. The CDR3 loop reads CASSGDTDYEQYF. The CDR3 DNA reads as TGTGCCAGCTCTGGGGACACCGACTACGAGCAGTACTTC.